What follows describes a single T cell receptor beta chain. Antigen unknown. This entry is derived from a study of cytomegalovirus exposure and HLA in healthy donors. Study overall: Researchers previously reported finding fewer than 140 million unique TCR beta sequences from 150 million to 200 million T cells.

Study observations and caveats: Cytomegalovirus-associated TCR beta chains were listed, numbering 164. Within an earlier analysis, most TCR beta V segments proved productive either about 87% or about 30% of the time. HLA allele associations emerged for fewer than 20,000 TCR beta sequences in a later analysis, at 0.05 false discovery rate.

It was with 60 Vbeta and 13 Jbeta primers that the PCR ran. Libraries were prepared by immunoSEQ multiplex PCR; TCRdb keeps only in-frame clonotypes and omits some of them. There are some 170,000 clones in the sample; around 80% occur only once, and 1% lies in the top ten. The germline V gene encodes CDR1 MNHNS and CDR2 SASEGT. Trimming removed 4 bases at V and 1 base at J, with 7 bases between. This CDR3 is 13 amino acids long. The V call is TRBV6-1, the J call TRBJ2-5; unclear D gene. Material for sequencing was PBMCs. This clonotype originated in a woman in her thirties or forties in good health and CMV-seronegative. Written as DNA, the CDR3 is TGTGCCAGCAGTGGACAACTCCAAGAGACCCAGTACTTC. Translation gives CASSGQLQETQYF.